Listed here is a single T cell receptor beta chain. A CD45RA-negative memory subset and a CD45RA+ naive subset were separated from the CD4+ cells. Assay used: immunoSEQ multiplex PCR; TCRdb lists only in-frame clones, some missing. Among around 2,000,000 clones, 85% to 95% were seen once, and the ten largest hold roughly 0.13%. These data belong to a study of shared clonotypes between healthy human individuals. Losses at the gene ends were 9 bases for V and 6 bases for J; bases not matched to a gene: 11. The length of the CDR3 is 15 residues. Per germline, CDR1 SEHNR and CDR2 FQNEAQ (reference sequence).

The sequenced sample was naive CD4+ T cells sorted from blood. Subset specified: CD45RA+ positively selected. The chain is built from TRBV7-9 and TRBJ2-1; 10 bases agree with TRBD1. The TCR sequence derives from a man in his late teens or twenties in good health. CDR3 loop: CASGADRGQGNEQFF. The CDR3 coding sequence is TGTGCCAGTGGGGCCGACAGGGGGCAGGGCAATGAGCAGTTCTTC.